This T cell receptor (beta chain) was identified during a study of graft-versus-host responses after intestinal transplantation. The overall study: Transplantation in recipients was multivisceral, liver-intestinal, or isolated intestinal. After anti-thymocyte globulin induction, recipients took tacrolimus and steroids for two to three years.

V gave up 7 bases and J gave up 0 bases; unmatched junction bases: 5. From germline, CDR1 is ENHRY and CDR2 SYGVKD. This CDR3 region has 16 residues. Turning to this clone: Its specificity is unknown.

Profiled with immunoSEQ multiplex PCR; TCRdb holds only in-frame clones, not every one. The data contain around 70,000 clones, roughly nine tenths of them singletons. The material was unstimulated CD8+ T cells sorted from spleen or lymph node cells, obtained before intestinal transplant. The chain couples TRBV10-3 to TRBJ2-2; 10 bases fit TRBD2. The TCR sequence derives from a human donor who received an intestinal transplant. CDR3 bases: TGTGCCATCACTCAAACTAGCGGGGCGAACACCGGGGAGCTGTTTTTT. Translated, it gives CAITQTSGANTGELFF.